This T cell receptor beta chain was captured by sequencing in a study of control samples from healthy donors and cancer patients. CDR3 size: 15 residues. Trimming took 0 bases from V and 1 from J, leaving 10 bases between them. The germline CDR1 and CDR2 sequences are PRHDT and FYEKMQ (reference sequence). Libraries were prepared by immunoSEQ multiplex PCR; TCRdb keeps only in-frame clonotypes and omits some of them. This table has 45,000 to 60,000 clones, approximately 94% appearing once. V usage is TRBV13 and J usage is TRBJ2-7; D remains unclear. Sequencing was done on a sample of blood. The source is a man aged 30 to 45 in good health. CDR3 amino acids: CASSLGPSTSYEQYF. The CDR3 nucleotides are TGTGCCAGCAGCTTAGGTCCGTCGACTTCCTACGAGCAGTACTTC.